This is a list of T cell receptor beta chains from one sample in a study of vaccination and CD4 T cells after COVID-19. TCRdb called the PCR reads again in MiXCR, with one record for every CDR3 protein. This table holds about 9,500 distinct CDR3 sequences, 25% to 35% found once. These receptors' targets are unknown. The sample was CD4+ T cells from blood, cultured in vitro. All receptors come from a human donor in good health. The conserved cysteine and the conserved F or W are not part of the CDR3 here. A clone size is listed for some rows: how often the clone was seen (once, few, many), or a class if it is expanded.

j_call | v_call | clone_size | cdr3_aa
TRBJ1-1 | TRBV5-6 | NA | ASSLVQGPDTEAF
TRBJ2-7 | TRBV27 | NA | ASSLGGSMYEQY
TRBJ2-6 | TRBV7-3 | NA | ASSRGGSGANVLT
TRBJ2-2 | TRBV6-1 | NA | ASSEVGTGTNTGELF
TRBJ2-3 | TRBV7-5 | NA | ISVPEARGEVAEGREQY
TRBJ2-3 | TRBV11-1 | few | ASSHAGFGDTQY
TRBJ2-1 | TRBV20-1 | once | SARTGLVLYNEQF
TRBJ2-3 | TRBV19 | NA | ASSEHGGRTDTQY
TRBJ2-1 | TRBV20-1 | once | SARDPLAGKYEQF
TRBJ1-6 | TRBV7-2 | NA | ASSTQGPSSSPLH
TRBJ1-5 | TRBV19 | few | ASGMTGLYQPQH
TRBJ2-7 | TRBV20-1 | NA | SASRRDRPYEQY
TRBJ2-7 | TRBV20-1 | few | SAPSGAGQGLASDEQY
TRBJ1-5 | TRBV2 | NA | ASSPQGMGSNQPQH
TRBJ2-7 | TRBV6-1 | NA | ASDMQATYEQY
TRBJ2-3 | TRBV28 | NA | ASSQRTSGRGADTQY
TRBJ2-4 | TRBV7-6 | large | ASSLDGGIYGIQY
TRBJ2-1 | TRBV20-1 | NA | SASFYRPYNEQF
TRBJ2-7 | TRBV28 | few | ASSLLPYEQY
TRBJ2-2 | TRBV6-1 | few | ASSVTGPGELF
TRBJ1-5 | TRBV21-1 | few | ARREVGTGDHNQPQH
TRBJ2-7 | TRBV28 | NA | ASSLLDNSYEQY
TRBJ2-5 | TRBV4-2 | NA | ASSQERGGGETQY
TRBJ2-5 | TRBV12-5 | few | ASGLGSGLETQY
TRBJ2-1 | TRBV7-6 | NA | ASSASRTEQF
TRBJ2-3 | TRBV20-1 | few | SAWTSGRSDTQY
TRBJ2-2 | TRBV6-1 | NA | ASSGLAGGESANTGELF
TRBJ2-2 | TRBV6-5 | NA | ASSSQTGWAGELF
TRBJ2-7 | TRBV5-1 | few | ASSPGQPPHEQY
TRBJ2-3 | TRBV20-1 | few | SASEVDRQLSPSTDTQY
TRBJ1-2 | TRBV6-1 | few | ASSDWGFGYGYT
TRBJ2-5 | TRBV20-1 | NA | SARDRTGRQETQY
TRBJ2-1 | TRBV20-1 | few | SARAAARINEQF
TRBJ2-5 | TRBV4-2 | NA | ASSQDGGLAGRQETQY
TRBJ2-7 | TRBV18 | few | ASSVGQGEREQY
TRBJ2-1 | TRBV7-9 | once | ASGFGRGLGEQF
TRBJ2-1 | TRBV20-1 | NA | SYGGPREQF
TRBJ1-6 | TRBV6-1 | NA | ASSTPGTGFSPLH
TRBJ2-1 | TRBV4-3 | NA | ASSFLIGTTSEQF
TRBJ2-2 | TRBV19 | few | ASSPGTVPTGELF
TRBJ2-7 | TRBV20-1 | NA | SALPGGTLSSYEQY
TRBJ2-2 | TRBV2 | NA | ASSFPPTGELF
TRBJ1-4 | TRBV20-1 | NA | SARGGEATNEKLF
TRBJ1-5 | TRBV12-3/TRBV12-4 | NA | ASSPSDSTNQPQH